This TCR beta chain was documented in a study of blood T cells in healthy people across ages. The study's findings and limits: Age showed a roughly linear inverse relationship with TCR beta diversity per million T cells.

A word on this clonotype: Its target is unknown.

A sample-barcoded 5' primer and a J-beta primer mix were used in a second PCR of roughly 7 to 12 cycles. Each CDR3 protein gets one entry after TCRdb re-called the 5' RACE reads with MiXCR. The sample holds some 710,000 distinct CDR3 sequences; approximately 22% are singletons and the top ten take less than 25%. This CDR3 has 15 amino acids. CDR1 SGDLS and CDR2 YYNGEE come from the germline V gene. Trimming took 4 bases from V and 2 from J; bases not matched to a gene: 5. Sequences were obtained from blood. The TCR originated in a man aged 65 to 85 in good health. This chain uses TRBV9 with TRBJ2-7, with 11 bases matching TRBD1. The CDR3 nucleotides read TGTGCCAGCAGCTTCGGGACAGGGGGAACCTACGAGCAGTACTTC. It specifies CASSFGTGGTYEQYF.